This T cell receptor beta chain was identified in a study of blood T cell repertoires in COVID-19. The wider study: Both acute and convalescent COVID-19 samples were obtained from the United States, Italy and Spain. In each case, the material was cDNA or gDNA derived from T cells, B-cell-depleted T cells, or PBMCs.

The table came from immunoSEQ multiplex PCR; TCRdb's copy has only in-frame clones and leaves some out. The table lists 260,000 or so clones, over 75% of them singletons, with 9.4% in the top ten. The CDR3 runs to 14 residues. V was trimmed by 4 bases and J by 0 bases, leaving 10 bases between them. Germline CDR1 and CDR2: LNHNV and YYDKDF (reference sequence). V usage is TRBV15 and J usage is TRBJ2-7; tentatively, D is TRBD1 (6 bases). The sample consisted of peripheral blood. The receptor comes from a man between 18 and 29 years old with active or convalescent COVID-19. CDR3 region: CATSTGTNSYEQYF. CDR3 sequence (DNA): TGTGCCACCAGCACAGGGACAAACTCCTACGAGCAGTACTTC. The variable domain in full, with the rest retrieved from reference TRBV15 and TRBJ2-7, is DAMVIQNPRYQVTQFGKPVTLSCSQTLNHNVMYWYQQKSSQAPKLLFHYYDKDFNNEADTPDNFQSRRPNTSFCFLDIRSPGLGDTAMYLCATSTGTNSYEQYFGPGTRLTVT.